The clone carrying this TCR beta chain was seen only once. CDR1 is SGHTS and CDR2 is YDEGEE in the germline V gene. The CDR3 has 15 residues. The V end was cut by 5 bases, the J end by 2 bases, with 14 bases between. This sample stems from a study of blood T cell repertoires in COVID-19. As processed by the authors: Quantification of nucleated cells was approximated via reference gene primer amplification. Clones were sequenced by immunoSEQ multiplex PCR, and TCRdb holds only the in-frame ones, with some missing. V, J and clone size are taken as reported in that table, and D and trimming were inferred from the DNA itself. Of some 200,000 clones in the sample, around 80% are singletons; the top ten hold about an eighth.

The chain is built from TRBV5-8 and TRBJ1-5; tentatively, D is TRBD1 (5 bases). Sequencing was performed on peripheral blood. The receptor was isolated from a woman in her thirties or forties with acute or convalescent COVID-19. CDR3 sequence reads: CASRSVGVGNQPQHF. The CDR3 DNA is TGTGCCAGCAGATCAGTAGGGGTGGGCAATCAGCCCCAGCATTTT.